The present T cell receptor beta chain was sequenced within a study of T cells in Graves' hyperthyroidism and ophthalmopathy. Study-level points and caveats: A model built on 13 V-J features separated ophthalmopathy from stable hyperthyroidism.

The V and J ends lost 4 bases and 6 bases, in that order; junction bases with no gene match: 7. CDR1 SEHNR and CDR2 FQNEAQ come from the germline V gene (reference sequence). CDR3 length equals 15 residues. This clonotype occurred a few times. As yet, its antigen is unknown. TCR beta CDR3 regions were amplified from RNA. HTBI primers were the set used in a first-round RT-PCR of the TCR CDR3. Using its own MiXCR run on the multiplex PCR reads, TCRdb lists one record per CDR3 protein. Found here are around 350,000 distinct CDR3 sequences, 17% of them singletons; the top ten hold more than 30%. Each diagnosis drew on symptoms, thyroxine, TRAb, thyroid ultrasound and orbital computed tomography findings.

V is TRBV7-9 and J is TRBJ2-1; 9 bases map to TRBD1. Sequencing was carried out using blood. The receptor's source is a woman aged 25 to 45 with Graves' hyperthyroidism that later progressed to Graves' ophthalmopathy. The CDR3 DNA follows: TGTGCCAGCAGCTGGGGACAGGGTACGTTCAATGAGCAGTTCTTC. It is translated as CASSWGQGTFNEQFF.